This T cell receptor (beta chain) originates from a study of control samples from healthy donors and cancer patients. This CDR3 region has 15 residues. CDR1 MNHEY and CDR2 SVGAGI come from the germline V gene. The J segment lost 4 bases and the V segment lost 6 bases, leaving 11 bases of the junction unmatched. The table came from immunoSEQ multiplex PCR; TCRdb's copy has only in-frame clones and leaves some out. The sample comprises more than 140,000 clones, 90% to 95% of which are singletons, and 13% rests with the top ten. V is TRBV6-5 and J is TRBJ2-5; 7 bases map to TRBD1. This TCR was sampled from a man in his forties in good health. The specimen sequenced was blood. The CDR3 nucleotides read TGTGCCAGCAGCCCGGGACAGCCAGTCTCAGAGACCCAGTACTTC. It encodes CASSPGQPVSETQYF.